The next 11 T cell receptor beta chains were all read from a single sample in a study of T cells in Graves' hyperthyroidism and ophthalmopathy. TCR beta CDR3 regions were amplified from RNA transcripts. With the HTBI primer set, the TCR CDR3 went through a first round of RT-PCR. TCRdb redid the calling of the multiplex PCR reads with MiXCR, one entry per CDR3 protein. The table lists approximately 620,000 distinct CDR3 sequences, roughly 15% of them singletons. Sequences were obtained from blood. Every receptor here comes from a woman aged 40 to 50 with Graves' ophthalmopathy.

This clonotype came up many times. The V call is TRBV12-3 or TRBV12-4, the J call TRBJ1-1, with 8 positions matching TRBD1. Trimming took 4 bases from V and 4 from J; bases not matched to a gene: 5. This CDR3 spans 14 amino acids. Here the CDR3 reads CASSSNRGSTEAFF. The DNA of the CDR3 is TGTGCCAGCAGTTCAAACAGGGGGAGCACTGAAGCTTTCTTT.

In this sample, this clonotype turned up a few times. The chain is built from TRBV2 and TRBJ1-3; D is ambiguous. CDR3 length: 17 amino acids. From germline, CDR1 is SNHLY and CDR2 FYNNEI. The V end was cut by 4 bases, the J end by 0 bases, with 16 bases between. The CDR3 nucleotides read TGTGCCAGCAGTGGGATTGATGCCGGATTCTCTGGAAACACCATATATTTT. It encodes CASSGIDAGFSGNTIYF.

CDR3 region: CASSVSGGAEAFF. The CDR3 nucleotides are TGTGCCAGCAGCGTTTCAGGGGGCGCTGAAGCTTTCTTT. V gene TRBV9 combines with J gene TRBJ1-1; 8 bases match TRBD1. CDR3 length: 13 residues. CDR1 and CDR2 (germline): SGDLS, YYNGEE. Losses at the gene ends were 2 bases for V and 6 bases for J; bases not matched to a gene: 3.

This clonotype appeared many times. The chain carries TRBV11-2 and TRBJ2-5; D is ambiguous. The CDR3 covers 14 residues. Trimming took off 4 bases at V and 1 base at J, with 10 bases between the two ends. Germline assignment: CDR1 SGHAT and CDR2 FQNNGV. CDR3 DNA: TGTGCCAGCAGCTCCACGATCCTCCAAGAGACCCAGTACTTC. Encoded protein: CASSSTILQETQYF.

This clonotype was counted ten times or more. The chain has TRBV28 and TRBJ2-7, with TRBD2 identical over 9 bases. Losses at the gene ends were 5 bases for V and 3 bases for J; bases not matched to a gene: 8. Germline V CDR1 and CDR2: MDHEN, SYDVKM. The CDR3 consists of 15 residues. The CDR3 nucleotides are TGTGCCAGCAGTGCCCCGGGACTAGCAGACTACGAGCAGTACTTC. Translated, it gives CASSAPGLADYEQYF. Full variable domain (outside the CDR3, taken from reference TRBV28 and TRBJ2-7): DVKVTQSSRYLVKRTGEKVFLECVQDMDHENMFWYRQDPGLGLRLIYFSYDVKMKEKGDIPEGYSVSREKKERFSLILESASTNQTSMYLCASSAPGLADYEQYFGPGTRLTVT.

This clonotype has ten or more counts. The chain links TRBV27 to TRBJ1-2; TRBD1 matches 7 bases. CDR1 is MNHEY, CDR2 SMNVEV, per germline (reference sequence). The CDR3 has 13 residues. V shed 3 bases and J 6 bases; nucleotides not matched to a gene: 4. CDR3 DNA: TGTGCCAGCAGTTTTCGCAGGGGGGATGGCTACACCTTC. Protein product: CASSFRRGDGYTF.

This sequence joins TRBV18 and TRBJ2-3, with 9 bases lining up with TRBD1. CDR1 is KGHSH, CDR2 LQKENI, per germline. The CDR3 consists of 16 residues. J lost 2 bases, V lost 0 bases, and 3 bases had no gene match. The CDR3: CASSPPTGGLTDTQYF. The CDR3, as DNA: TGTGCCAGCTCACCACCTACAGGGGGCCTCACAGATACGCAGTATTTT.

This clonotype was detected many times. The genes are TRBV6-1 and TRBJ2-3, with D tentatively TRBD2 (6 bases). Germline assignment: CDR1 MNHNS and CDR2 SASEGT. V was clipped by 7 bases and J by 6 bases, with 17 bases between them. The CDR3 runs to 14 residues. CDR3 DNA sequence: TGTGCCAGCAAAGCGGGCCCCAGCGCGGATACGCAGTATTTT. Amino acid sequence: CASKAGPSADTQYF.

This clonotype was counted many times. The chain links TRBV6-6 to TRBJ2-1; 7 positions agree with TRBD1. J gave up 8 bases and V 0 bases, and 7 bases lay outside the gene matches. The CDR3 is 15 amino acids. CDR1 is MNHNY, CDR2 SVGAGI, per germline (reference sequence). The CDR3 spells CASSYSGEGGYEQFF. The CDR3 DNA reads TGTGCCAGCAGTTACTCGGGGGAAGGGGGCTATGAGCAGTTCTTC.

J is TRBJ2-5 and V is TRBV24-1; TRBD1 aligns across 7 bases. V lost 3 bases and J lost 1; bases outside the gene matches: 4. The CDR3 totals 15 residues. Germline CDR1 is KGHDR and CDR2 is SFDVKD. The CDR3 sequence is CATSDPRDSQETQYF. The CDR3 bases are TGTGCCACCAGTGATCCCAGGGACAGCCAAGAGACCCAGTACTTC.

This clonotype was recorded at least ten times. This chain uses TRBV5-1 with TRBJ2-1; perhaps TRBD1 as D (5 bases). The germline gives CDR1 SGHRS, CDR2 YFSETQ. The CDR3 contains 13 residues. Trimming removed 0 bases at V and 7 bases at J, with 8 bases between. The CDR3 region is CASSLGTGNEQFF. The CDR3 DNA is TGCGCCAGCAGCTTGGGTACAGGTAATGAGCAGTTCTTC.